This T cell receptor (beta chain) was identified in a study of blood T cell repertoires in COVID-19. The V and J ends lost 2 bases and 0 bases respectively, with 5 bases between them. CDR3 length: 14 amino acids. Germline loops: CDR1 SGHTA, CDR2 FQGNSA. Produced via immunoSEQ multiplex PCR; TCRdb's table is partial and in-frame only. This table holds a few hundred thousand clones, about 90% found once. The clonotype comes from a man aged 18 to 30 who had recovered from COVID-19. This rearrangement joins TRBV7-2 to TRBJ1-3; D is uncertain. Sequenced sample: PBMCs or T cells enriched from blood (not recorded which). As DNA, the CDR3 is TGTGCCAGCAGCTTACTTCGCTCTGGAAACACCATATATTTT. Its protein product is CASSLLRSGNTIYF. The full variable domain, in which reference TRBV7-2 and TRBJ1-3 provide the parts outside the CDR3, is GAGVSQSPSNKVTEKGKDVELRCDPISGHTALYWYRQSLGQGLEFLIYFQGNSAPDKSGLPSDRFSAERTGGSVSTLTIQRTQQEDSAVYLCASSLLRSGNTIYFGEGSWLTVV.